The table lists the clone carrying this T cell receptor (beta chain) with a few counts. J gave up 4 bases and V 6 bases, and 9 bases lay outside the gene matches. CDR1 and CDR2 (germline): ENHRY, SYGVKD. The CDR3 spans 16 residues. A single record per CDR3 protein comes from TCRdb applying MiXCR to the RT-PCR reads. This sample carries about 540,000 distinct CDR3 sequences, roughly 25% of them seen once, and the ten largest clones take around 2.8%. The data derive from a study of response to subunit inactivated influenza vaccine. These records were also assigned to another study, of T cells expressing NK-cell markers. This second study notes: Researchers built TCR beta cDNA using 5'RACE template switching with UMIs.

The chain has TRBV10-3 and TRBJ2-2; 9 bases are a match to TRBD1. Sequences were derived from CD4+ T cells sorted from PBMCs, sampled roughly 13 days after vaccination. This TCR came from a man aged 45-60 years who received an inactivated influenza vaccine. CDR3 sequence: CAISPPGQGRTGELFF. In DNA, the CDR3 is TGTGCCATCAGCCCCCCGGGACAGGGTCGCACCGGGGAGCTGTTTTTT.